This T cell receptor (beta chain) came from a study of blood T cell repertoires in COVID-19 (dated by TCRdb to the early 2020s). Notes on the research overall: Samples covering the acute and convalescent phases of COVID-19 were provided by collaborators in the United States, Italy and Spain. The prospective study material was composed of cDNA or gDNA derived from T cells, B-cell-depleted T cells, or PBMCs. The repertoires were released in a freely available public database intended as a resource for research on the immune response to SARS-CoV-2. Where available, HLA class I and class II types were taken from metadata supplied by the sample provider and were not determined by assay-based typing. Samples came from the ongoing ImmuneRACE study (first 160 participants) plus 1,254 subjects from 6 global collaborators. The sample metadata nearly always contained a de-identified subject ID, COVID-19 status, age in years and sex. The dataset comprised deeply sampled blood TCRbeta repertoires from subjects exposed to, actively infected with, or recovered from COVID-19.

Comment on this clone: There is no known antigen for this receptor. The record has no base qualities; no much larger clone is one base away.

Trimming accounts for 3 bases at V and 2 bases at J, while the number of junction bases matched to no gene is 3. CDR1 and CDR2 were assigned from the germline V gene as KGHDR and SFDVKD. Inclusive of the bounding cysteine and phenylalanine, the CDR3 is 15 residues long. Kept here is only the CDR3 DNA, which spans 45 bases and is read in frame from base 1. Overall results and qualifications from the work: The amount of clinical and demographic metadata varied by source and participant and was provided uncurated.

Whole blood was collected in K2EDTA tubes by collaborating institutions according to the institutions' own protocols. For TCRbeta analysis, collaborators shipped samples in one of three forms: frozen whole blood, isolated PBMCs, or DNA extracted from either of those sample types. TCRbeta CDR3 regions were amplified from genomic DNA by means of the immunoSEQ Assay, a bias-controlled multiplex PCR. The paper's data handling went like this. The number of nucleated cells in each sample was estimated from the amplification of reference gene primers within the assay. To quantify the absolute abundance of each unique TCRbeta CDR3 rearrangement, sequence reads were collapsed and filtered. Productive Simpson clonality was computed per sample as the square root of Simpson's diversity index over productive rearrangements. Entries here come from immuneACCESS through TCRdb and include only in-frame sequences with V and J called. Some clones fail to appear in such tables; in the studies checked, an unresolved V gene covers under half of the shortfall, and the cause of the remainder is unknown. V and J calls and clone size are given by that table; D and trimming were obtained from the DNA. The sample has about 100,000 clones on record, 80% of them singletons. The top ten clonotypes cover approximately 30% of the sample.

Rearrangement joined TRBV24-1 to TRBJ2-3, with 8 central nucleotides matching TRBD2. Sequencing input: peripheral blood. The TCR sequence derives from a man between 65 and 85 years old with active or convalescent COVID-19. Here the CDR3 is given as CATSDTGLATDTQYF. In nucleotides, the sequence is TGTGCCACCAGTGATACTGGACTAGCCACAGATACGCAGTATTTT.